The 23 T cell receptor beta chains below all came from one sample that was sequenced in a study of metastatic and nonmetastatic thyroid tumors. TCRdb reprocessed the PCR reads using MiXCR. The table records nearly 35,000 clones, around a sixth of them present only once. All patients reached thyroid surgery having received no treatment beforehand. Sequencing input: blood. The receptors shown here come from a female donor with papillary thyroid cancer or a benign thyroid nodule (not recorded which). Some clones in this sample may be carry-over from other donors' samples.

This clone came up many times. The V gene is TRBV24-1, the J gene TRBJ2-2; 9 bases align to TRBD1. Germline CDR1 reads KGHDR; CDR2 reads SFDVKD. Germline trimming cut 7 bases from V and 4 bases from J; bases unmatched to any gene: 6. The CDR3 sequence is 15 residues long. The CDR3 is CATRLQTGGTGELFF. The CDR3, as DNA: TGTGCCACCAGGCTCCAGACAGGGGGCACCGGGGAGCTGTTTTTT.

V gene TRBV27 combines with J gene TRBJ2-1; 12 nucleotides line up with TRBD2. The CDR3 has 16 amino acids. Germline CDR1 is MNHEY and CDR2 is SMNVEV (reference sequence). Germline trimming cut 5 bases from V and 6 bases from J; bases unmatched to any gene: 8. CDR3: CASSAPLAGGLNEQFF. CDR3 nucleotide sequence: TGTGCCAGCAGTGCGCCGCTAGCGGGAGGGCTCAATGAGCAGTTCTTC.

Judged by abundance, this clone is medium-sized. The chain couples TRBV2 to TRBJ1-6; D not resolved. Trimming left V 3 bases short and J 10 bases short, with 13 bases between. The CDR3 is 14 residues long. Germline values: CDR1 SNHLY, CDR2 FYNNEI. The CDR3 region has the DNA TGTGCCAGCAGTGAGGATCGGAGAGACTCACCCCTCCACTTT. As protein: CASSEDRRDSPLHF.

This clone has only a few counts. This may be a read error, as it is one base from a much larger clone. The chain uses TRBV4-3 and TRBJ2-1; unclear D gene. There are 14 residues in the CDR3. Germline values: CDR1 LGHNA, CDR2 YSLEER. CDR3 nucleotide sequence: TGCGCCAGCAGCCAAGATGCCAGCTACAATGAGCAGCTCTTC. Protein: CASSQDASYNEQLF.

This clone was seen many times. The genes are TRBV15 and TRBJ1-5; no firm D call. The CDR3 has 17 amino acids. The germline gives CDR1 LNHNV, CDR2 YYDKDF (reference sequence). The V gene lost 0 bases and the J gene lost 7 bases, with 19 bases spanning the gap. The CDR3 nucleotides read TGTGCCACCAGCAGAGATTATCGCGAAGGGTTCGAGCAGCCCCAGCATTTT. It translates to CATSRDYREGFEQPQHF. The whole variable domain, filled in from reference TRBV15 and TRBJ1-5, reads DAMVIQNPRYQVTQFGKPVTLSCSQTLNHNVMYWYQQKSSQAPKLLFHYYDKDFNNEADTPDNFQSRRPNTSFCFLDIRSPGLGDTAMYLCATSRDYREGFEQPQHFGDGTRLSIL.

The chain has TRBV6-1 and TRBJ2-3, with a weak D call TRBD2 (5 bases). Between the trimmed V and J ends, which lost 3 bases and 6 bases, there was a span of 22 bases. There are 17 residues in the CDR3. From germline, CDR1 is MNHNS and CDR2 SASEGT. Here the CDR3 reads CASSEVEFSGSRDTQYF. The CDR3 DNA follows: TGTGCCAGCAGTGAGGTGGAATTCAGCGGTTCGCGGGATACGCAGTATTTT.

This clone was detected many times. The gene calls are TRBV12-3 or TRBV12-4 and TRBJ1-5; 10 bases map to TRBD1. The ends lost 3 bases at V and 6 bases at J; junction bases unmatched: 2. The CDR3 extends over 14 amino acids. CDR3 DNA sequence: TGTGCCAGCAGTTTTGGACAGGGGGGTCAGCCCCAGCATTTT. Amino acid sequence: CASSFGQGGQPQHF.

On this clone: One end of the junction fails to match germline, which may point to a read error. This sequence joins TRBV2 and TRBJ1-5; unclear D gene. This CDR3 comprises 12 residues. Per the germline V gene, CDR1 is SNHLY and CDR2 is FYNNEI. CDR3 in amino acids: CASSEGVHPHHF. The CDR3 DNA reads TGTGCCAGCAGTGAAGGGGTTCATCCCCATCATTTT.

This clone showed up many times. The chain uses TRBV7-2 and TRBJ2-5, with a weak D call TRBD2 (5 bases). The V and J ends lost 6 bases and 2 bases respectively, with 16 bases between them. The CDR3 has 15 residues. Germline loops: CDR1 SGHTA, CDR2 FQGNSA. CDR3 nucleotide sequence: TGTGCCAGCAGTTGGGCCTCTAGCCGACAAGAGACCCAGTACTTC. As protein: CASSWASSRQETQYF.

The table lists this clone with many counts. CDR3 residues: CASSRLQGTQETQYF. The CDR3 DNA reads TGCGCCAGCAGCCGACTACAGGGGACCCAAGAGACCCAGTACTTC. V and J are TRBV4-1 and TRBJ2-5; TRBD1 aligns across 7 bases. CDR1 is MGHRA, CDR2 YSYEKL, per germline. V shed 4 bases and J 1 base; nucleotides not matched to a gene: 6. This CDR3 spans 15 amino acids.

The sample holds many counts of this clone. This chain links TRBV18 with TRBJ1-5; no reliable D call. V was cut by 1 base and J by 4 bases, with 11 bases left in between. CDR3 length: 15 residues. Germline V gene sequence: CDR1 KGHSH, CDR2 LQKENI. CDR3 coding DNA: TGTGCCAGCTCACCACGTGGTTCCATAAATCAGCCCCAGCATTTT. It codes for CASSPRGSINQPQHF.

This clone has a count of ten or more. J is TRBJ2-1 and V is TRBV18, with a tentative D call TRBD2 (6 bases). Trimming took 8 bases from V and 11 from J, leaving 22 bases between them. The CDR3 sequence is 14 residues long. The V gene's germline CDR1 is KGHSH and CDR2 LQKENI. CDR3 in amino acids: CASTARGRDSKQFF. Here the CDR3 DNA reads TGTGCCAGCACCGCCCGAGGCCGGGACTCGAAGCAGTTCTTC.

This clone has a count of ten or more. CDR3 in DNA: TGTGCCAGCAGCTGGACTAGCGTGGGTGAGCAGTTCTTC. Translated, it gives CASSWTSVGEQFF. The chain couples TRBV7-9 to TRBJ2-1; 9 bases line up with TRBD2. This CDR3 has 13 residues. V trimming: 4 bases; J trimming: 9 bases; junction bases outside the gene matches: 4. The germline CDR1 and CDR2 sequences are SEHNR and FQNEAQ (reference sequence).

At least ten counts were recorded for this clone. The chain joins TRBV4-2 to TRBJ1-3; TRBD1 aligns across 10 bases. The CDR3 is made up of 17 amino acids. Germline V gene lookup returns CDR1 LGHNA and CDR2 YNFKEQ. Losses at the gene ends were 5 bases for V and 4 bases for J; bases not matched to a gene: 11. The CDR3, as DNA: TGTGCCAGCAGCACCCATCCGGGACAGGGGTCAGGAAACACCATATATTTT. It yields the protein CASSTHPGQGSGNTIYF.

As to this clone: At one of its ends the junction is not consistent with the germline gene, which may arise from a read error. The chain links TRBV5-1 to TRBJ2-3, with 11 bases aligning to TRBD2. CDR1 is SGHRS and CDR2 is YFSETQ in the germline V gene. The CDR3 has 14 residues. The chain's CDR3 is CSSSAGTSGYTQYF. CDR3 in DNA: TGCTCCAGCAGCGCCGGGACTAGCGGATATACGCAGTATTTT.

This clone has ten or more counts. The chain recombines TRBV7-9 with TRBJ2-7; D is perhaps TRBD2 (5 bases). The V gene lost 1 base and the J gene lost 0 bases, with 13 bases spanning the gap. CDR3 length equals 16 residues. Germline values: CDR1 SEHNR, CDR2 FQNEAQ (reference sequence). The DNA for the CDR3 is TGTGCCAGCAGCTTAGGCCGGGGTTCTTACTCCTACGAGCAGTACTTC. Its protein product is CASSLGRGSYSYEQYF.

There are many counts of this clone. The chain joins TRBV12-3 or TRBV12-4 to TRBJ1-6; TRBD1 is a possible D gene (6 bases). The CDR3 is 14 residues long. V lost 10 bases, J lost 9 bases, and 19 bases lay in between. In DNA form, the CDR3 reads TGTGCCACCACCATTGGGACACGCGCTTCACCCCTCCACTTT. Translation gives CATTIGTRASPLHF.

Many counts were recorded for this clone. The gene calls are TRBV12-3 or TRBV12-4 and TRBJ1-4; D uncertain. The CDR3 spans 11 residues. The V end lost 5 bases, the J end lost 8 bases, and 6 bases lay between the germline ends. CDR3 bases: TGTGCCAGCAGTACTGGAGAAAAACTGTTTTTT. Translating gives CASSTGEKLFF.

V usage is TRBV4-2 and J usage is TRBJ1-5; D is unresolved. Per the germline V gene, CDR1 is LGHNA and CDR2 is YNFKEQ. Trimming took off 0 bases at V and 7 bases at J, with 7 bases between the two ends. This CDR3 spans 13 amino acids. CDR3 in DNA: TGTGCCAGCAGCCAAGATGCAATCCAGCCCCAGCATTTT. Translated: CASSQDAIQPQHF.

This clone was recorded many times. The CDR3 nucleotides read TGTGCCAGCAGCCGCCGGAGACAGGGGAGAGAGACCCAGTACTTC. As protein: CASSRRRQGRETQYF. This rearrangement joins TRBV3-1 to TRBJ2-5, with 8 bases identical to TRBD1. Germline lookup yields CDR1 LGHDT and CDR2 YNNKEL (reference sequence). J lost 4 bases, V lost 4 bases, and 8 bases had no gene match. CDR3 length: 15 residues.

Within the sample, this clone is medium-sized (0.01 to 0.1%). The V call is TRBV7-2, the J call TRBJ2-5, with D tentatively TRBD2 (6 bases). Trimming took 1 base from V and 4 from J, leaving 10 bases between them. The CDR3 length is 14 residues. The germline gives CDR1 SGHTA, CDR2 FQGNSA. The CDR3, as DNA: TGTGCCAGCAGCTTAGACCAGGGAGGAGAGACCCAGTACTTC. Its protein is CASSLDQGGETQYF.

This clone was counted many times. CDR3 loop: CAIRTEGVETQYF. CDR3 coding DNA: TGTGCCATCAGGACGGAGGGGGTAGAGACCCAGTACTTC. This chain connects TRBV10-3 to TRBJ2-5; D may be TRBD1 or TRBD2 (6 bases each). This CDR3 has 13 amino acids. V lost 6 bases to trimming and J lost 4 bases, with 12 bases between them. Germline CDR1 reads ENHRY; CDR2 reads SYGVKD.

This clone came up a few times. V gene TRBV18 combines with J gene TRBJ1-6; D ambiguous. V lost 3 bases, J lost 8 bases, and 17 bases lay in between. Germline V lookup: CDR1 KGHSH, CDR2 LQKENI. CDR3 length equals 16 residues. CDR3 loop: CASSPSDGTQHSPLHF. CDR3 in DNA: TGTGCCAGCTCACCGTCGGACGGAACCCAACATTCACCCCTCCACTTT.